The rows below give T cell receptor beta chains drawn from one sample of a study of CD8 T cells in ankylosing spondylitis. TCRdb fed the 5' RACE reads into MiXCR, producing one record per CDR3 protein. The table shows approximately 250,000 distinct CDR3 sequences, with 20% to 30% occurring only once. The sequencing input was blood, either unsorted or a sorted T cell fraction (not recorded which). These receptors all come from a male donor with ankylosing spondylitis or in good health (not recorded which). Each CDR3 is given with its conserved first and last residue. Each record gives: V gene, J gene, clone size, D gene, CDR3 protein, CDR3 DNA. D genes are given only for firm matches. Not all rows give a size; the values are once, few, many and, for expanded clones, a class.

TRBV10-3,TRBJ2-1,few,NA,CAINSGLGPNEQFF,TGTGCCATCAATTCGGGCCTAGGGCCAAATGAGCAGTTCTTC
TRBV7-7,TRBJ2-7,NA,NA,CASSLAGGTPYEQYF,TGTGCTAGCAGCTTAGCCGGCGGGACACCCTACGAGCAGTACTTC
TRBV29-1,TRBJ1-2,many,TRBD1,CSVEGQVDYGYTF,TGCAGCGTTGAGGGACAGGTTGACTATGGCTACACCTTC
TRBV28,TRBJ2-2,many,TRBD1,CASGDRDGVGELFF,TGTGCCAGCGGGGACAGGGATGGGGTCGGGGAGCTGTTTTTT
TRBV7-2,TRBJ2-1,few,NA,CASSLGGGLYNEQFF,TGTGCCAGCAGCTTAGGGGGGGGGCTCTACAATGAGCAGTTCTTC
TRBV20-1,TRBJ2-3,NA,TRBD2,CSARVTGLAASTDTQYF,TGCAGTGCTAGAGTGACCGGACTAGCGGCTAGCACAGATACGCAGTATTTT
TRBV30,TRBJ2-3,NA,NA,CAWKGDTDTQYF,TGTGCCTGGAAGGGAGACACAGATACGCAGTATTTT
TRBV12-3/TRBV12-4,TRBJ1-6,NA,NA,CASSRRVSYNSPLHF,TGTGCCAGCAGCCGTAGAGTGTCCTATAATTCACCCCTCCACTTT
TRBV20-1,TRBJ1-1,few,NA,CSAPRPGGGNTEAFF,TGCAGTGCCCCACGGCCGGGGGGAGGGAACACTGAAGCTTTCTTT
TRBV12-3/TRBV12-4,TRBJ2-1,few,NA,CASSLQEYEQFF,TGTGCCAGCAGTTTGCAAGAGTATGAGCAGTTCTTC
TRBV5-1,TRBJ2-2,NA,TRBD1,CASRQGMVTGELFF,TGCGCCAGCCGACAGGGAATGGTCACCGGGGAGCTGTTTTTT
TRBV6-1,TRBJ2-6,few,NA,CASGRQTSGANVLTF,TGTGCCAGCGGAAGACAAACCTCTGGGGCCAACGTCCTGACTTTC
TRBV6-5,TRBJ1-2,once,TRBD1,CASSLVPGQGFYGYTF,TGTGCCAGCAGTTTGGTCCCGGGACAGGGGTTCTATGGCTACACCTTC
TRBV29-1,TRBJ2-7,many,TRBD1,CSARTGGYDEQYF,TGCAGCGCACGGACAGGGGGCTATGACGAGCAGTACTTC